What follows are 8 T cell receptor beta chains derived from one specimen sequenced in a study of control samples from healthy donors and cancer patients. Produced via immunoSEQ multiplex PCR; TCRdb's table is partial and in-frame only. Of tens of thousands of clones listed, more than 70% are singletons. The sample taken for sequencing was blood. These receptors were taken from a man aged 50 or older in good health.

The sample holds one count of this clone. This chain links TRBV29-1 with TRBJ2-2; no firm D call. The CDR3 is 13 residues long. Germline V CDR1 and CDR2: SQVTM, ANQGSEA. V lost 4 bases, J lost 5 bases, and 11 bases lay in between. CDR3 nucleotide sequence: TGCAGCGTTGTGGACCAGATGACCGGGGAGCTGTTTTTT. Its translation is CSVVDQMTGELFF.

V usage is TRBV5-8 and J usage is TRBJ2-7; 13 nucleotides agree with TRBD2. The CDR3 has 16 residues. V gave up 4 bases and J gave up 0 bases; unmatched junction bases: 4. Germline V gene data show CDR1 as SGHTS and CDR2 as YDEGEE. The CDR3 DNA is TGTGCCAGCAGCACCGGGACTAGCGGGATCTCCTACGAGCAGTACTTC. It codes for CASSTGTSGISYEQYF.

The chain recombines TRBV2 with TRBJ1-3; no clear D gene. There are 14 residues in the CDR3. Germline V gene sequence: CDR1 SNHLY, CDR2 FYNNEI. Trimming removed 8 bases from V and 0 bases from J, with 11 bases in between. The CDR3 DNA reads as TGTGCCAGCGAGATGCCCCTCTCTGGAAACACCATATATTTT. Protein product: CASEMPLSGNTIYF.

The chain uses TRBV28 and TRBJ2-1, with TRBD2 identical over 9 bases. V trimming: 7 bases; J trimming: 5 bases; junction bases outside the gene matches: 6. Germline CDR1 reads MDHEN; CDR2 reads SYDVKM. The CDR3 length is 14 residues. DNA of the CDR3: TGTGCCAGCAACTGGGCTAGCGGGAACAATGAGCAGTTCTTC. It yields the protein CASNWASGNNEQFF.

The J gene is TRBJ1-3, the V gene TRBV5-8; D is unclear. CDR3 size: 16 residues. Trimming pared 0 bases from V and 3 bases from J, leaving 13 bases between. CDR1 is SGHTS and CDR2 is YDEGEE in the germline V gene. CDR3 sequence reads: CASSLALNNFGNTIYF. The CDR3 DNA is TGTGCCAGCAGCTTGGCCCTTAATAACTTTGGAAACACCATATATTTT. The entire variable domain, with the rest obtained from reference TRBV5-8 and TRBJ1-3, is as follows: EAGVTQSPTHLIKTRGQQATLRCSPISGHTSVYWYQQALGLGLQFLLWYDEGEERNRGNFPPRFSGRQFPNYSSELNVNALELEDSALYLCASSLALNNFGNTIYFGEGSWLTVV.

The chain joins TRBV3-1 (or the pseudogene TRBV3-2) to TRBJ1-2; D perhaps matches TRBD1 (5 bases). The CDR3 has 15 residues. Deletions cut 0 bases from V and 5 bases from J, with 13 bases between. CDR1 is LGHDT, CDR2 YNNKEL, per germline (reference sequence). The CDR3, as DNA: TGTGCCAGCAGCCAAGATGACAGACCCGCATATGGCTACACCTTC. Translated, it gives CASSQDDRPAYGYTF.

The chain joins TRBV10-2 to TRBJ1-5; 10 bases line up with TRBD1. The CDR3 spans 17 residues. Looked up from germline, CDR1 is WSHSY and CDR2 is SAAADI. Trimming cost V 3 bases and J 4 bases; bases outside gene matches: 9. CDR3: CASSEGSTGGVNQPQHF. CDR3 coding DNA: TGCGCCAGCAGTGAAGGATCGACAGGGGGCGTAAATCAGCCCCAGCATTTT.

This sequence joins TRBV2 and TRBJ2-3, with 12 bases lining up with TRBD2. The V segment lost 6 bases and the J segment 7 bases; nucleotides outside the gene matches: 5. CDR1 and CDR2 (germline): SNHLY, FYNNEI. The CDR3 runs to 14 residues. The CDR3 DNA sequence: TGTGCCAGCAGCCTGACTAGCGGGAGTTATACGCAGTATTTT. Translated: CASSLTSGSYTQYF.